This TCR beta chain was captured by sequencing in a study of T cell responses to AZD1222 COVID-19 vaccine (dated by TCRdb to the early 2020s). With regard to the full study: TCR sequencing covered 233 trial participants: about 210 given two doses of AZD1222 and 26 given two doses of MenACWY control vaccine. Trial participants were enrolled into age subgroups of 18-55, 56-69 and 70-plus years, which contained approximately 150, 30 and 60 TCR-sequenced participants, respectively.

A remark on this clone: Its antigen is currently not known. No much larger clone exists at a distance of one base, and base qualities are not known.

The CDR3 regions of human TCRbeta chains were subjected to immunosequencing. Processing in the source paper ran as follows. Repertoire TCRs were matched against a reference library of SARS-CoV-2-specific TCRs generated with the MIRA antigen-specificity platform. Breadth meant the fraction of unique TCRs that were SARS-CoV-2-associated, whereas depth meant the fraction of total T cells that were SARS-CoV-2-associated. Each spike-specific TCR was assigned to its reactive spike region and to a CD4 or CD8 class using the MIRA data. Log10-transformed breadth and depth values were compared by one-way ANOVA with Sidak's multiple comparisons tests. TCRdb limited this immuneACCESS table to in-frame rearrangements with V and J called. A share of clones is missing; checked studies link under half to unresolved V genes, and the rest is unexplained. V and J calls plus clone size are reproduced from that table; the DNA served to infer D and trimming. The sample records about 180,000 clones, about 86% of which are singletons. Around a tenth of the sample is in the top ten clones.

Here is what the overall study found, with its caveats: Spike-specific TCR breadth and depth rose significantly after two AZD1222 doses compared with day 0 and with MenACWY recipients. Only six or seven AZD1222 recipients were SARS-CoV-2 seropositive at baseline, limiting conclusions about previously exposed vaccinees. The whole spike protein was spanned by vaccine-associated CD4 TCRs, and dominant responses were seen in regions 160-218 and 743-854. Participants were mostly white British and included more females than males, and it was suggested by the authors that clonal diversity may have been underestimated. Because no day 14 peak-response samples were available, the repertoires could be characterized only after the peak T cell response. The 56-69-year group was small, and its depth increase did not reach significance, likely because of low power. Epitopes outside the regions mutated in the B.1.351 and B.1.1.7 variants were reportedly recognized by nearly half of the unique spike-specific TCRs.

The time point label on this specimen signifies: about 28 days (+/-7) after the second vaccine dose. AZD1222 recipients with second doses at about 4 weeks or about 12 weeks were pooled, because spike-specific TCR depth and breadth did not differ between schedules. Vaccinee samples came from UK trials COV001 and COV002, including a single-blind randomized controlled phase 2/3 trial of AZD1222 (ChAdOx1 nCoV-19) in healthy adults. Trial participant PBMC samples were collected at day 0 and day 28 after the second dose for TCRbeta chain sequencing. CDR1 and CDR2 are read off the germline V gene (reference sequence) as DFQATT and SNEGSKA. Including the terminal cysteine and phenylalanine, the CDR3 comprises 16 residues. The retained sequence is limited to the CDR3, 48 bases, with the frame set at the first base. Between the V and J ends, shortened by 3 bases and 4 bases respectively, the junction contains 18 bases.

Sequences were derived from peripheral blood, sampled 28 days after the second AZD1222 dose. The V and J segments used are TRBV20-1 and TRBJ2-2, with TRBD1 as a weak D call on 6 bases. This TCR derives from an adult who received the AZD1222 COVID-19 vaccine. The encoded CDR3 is CSASKGTGTFTGELFF. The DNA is TGCAGTGCTAGTAAGGGGACCGGGACATTCACCGGGGAGCTGTTTTTT.